The clone carrying this TCR beta chain turned up a few times. A single record per CDR3 protein comes from TCRdb applying MiXCR to the RACE reads. Of tens of thousands of distinct CDR3 sequences listed, 11% were seen once; the top ten hold roughly 1.4%. Indicated time point: patch test 3, about 24 weeks after DPC sensitization. Treatment in this sample: therapeutic diphenylcyclopropenone sensitization with weekly scalp DPC. This record belongs to a study of human T cells and chemical hapten exposure. The CDR3 consists of 13 residues. Germline CDR1 is SGHTA and CDR2 is FQGTGA. Trimming removed 5 bases from V and 2 bases from J, with 8 bases in between.

The clonotype comes from a woman aged 45 to 65 with alopecia areata. Some clones in this sample may be carry-over from other donors' samples. The source material was whole blood, sampled in connection with sensitization to the hapten diphenylcyclopropenone (DPC). The J gene is TRBJ2-3, the V gene TRBV7-3; D gene ambiguous. CDR3 sequence: CASSLRLTDTQYF. CDR3 DNA sequence: TGTGCCAGCAGCCTCCGACTCACAGATACGCAGTATTTT.